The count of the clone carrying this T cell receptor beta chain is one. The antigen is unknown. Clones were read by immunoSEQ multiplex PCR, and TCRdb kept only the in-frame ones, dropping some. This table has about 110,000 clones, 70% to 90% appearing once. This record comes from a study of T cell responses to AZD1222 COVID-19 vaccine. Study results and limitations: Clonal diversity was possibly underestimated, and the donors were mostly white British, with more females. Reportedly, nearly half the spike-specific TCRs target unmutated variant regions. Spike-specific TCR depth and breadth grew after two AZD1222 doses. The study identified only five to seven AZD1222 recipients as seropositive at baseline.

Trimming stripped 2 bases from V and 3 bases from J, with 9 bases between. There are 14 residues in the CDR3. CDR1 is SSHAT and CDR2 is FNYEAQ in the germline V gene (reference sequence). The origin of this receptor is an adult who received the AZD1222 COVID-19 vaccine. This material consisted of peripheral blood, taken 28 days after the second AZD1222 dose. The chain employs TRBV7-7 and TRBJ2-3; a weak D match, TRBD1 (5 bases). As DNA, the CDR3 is TGTGCCAGCAGCTTAAGGGGCTTGACAGATACGCAGTATTTT. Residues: CASSLRGLTDTQYF.